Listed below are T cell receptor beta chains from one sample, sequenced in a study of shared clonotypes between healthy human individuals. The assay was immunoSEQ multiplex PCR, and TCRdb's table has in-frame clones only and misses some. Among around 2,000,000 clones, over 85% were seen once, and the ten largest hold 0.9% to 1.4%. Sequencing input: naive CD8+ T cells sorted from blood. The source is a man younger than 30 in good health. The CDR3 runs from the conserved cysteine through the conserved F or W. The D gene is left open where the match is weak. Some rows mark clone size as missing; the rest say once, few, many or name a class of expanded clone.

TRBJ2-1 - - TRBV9 CASSVGGGSHNEQFF TGTGCCAGCAGCGTAGGAGGAGGTTCCCACAATGAGCAGTTCTTC
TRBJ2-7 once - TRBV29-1 CSVRVGYEQYF TGCAGCGTCAGGGTTGGCTACGAGCAGTACTTC
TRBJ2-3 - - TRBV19 CASSLPQRSVTDTQYF TGTGCCAGTAGTCTACCCCAGCGGTCAGTCACAGATACGCAGTATTTT
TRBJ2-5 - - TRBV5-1 CASSYTEQETQYF TGCGCCAGCAGCTATACGGAGCAAGAGACCCAGTACTTC
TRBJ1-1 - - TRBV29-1 CSVLGRWGTEAFF TGCAGCGTACTGGGACGGTGGGGGACTGAAGCTTTCTTT
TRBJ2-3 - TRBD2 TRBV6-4 CASSDLAGGSTDTQYF TGTGCCAGCAGTGACCTAGCGGGAGGAAGCACAGATACGCAGTATTTT
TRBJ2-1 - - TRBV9 CASSAPFGSYNEQFF TGTGCCAGCAGCGCACCCTTCGGGTCCTACAATGAGCAGTTCTTC
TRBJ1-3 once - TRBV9 CASSPSDRNTIYF TGTGCCAGCAGCCCCTCGGATCGAAACACCATATATTTT
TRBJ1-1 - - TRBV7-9 CASSMDSQLEAFF TGTGCCAGCAGCATGGACAGCCAACTTGAAGCTTTCTTT
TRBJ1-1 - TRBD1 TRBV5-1 CASSPQGAGAFF TGCGCCAGCAGCCCCCAGGGGGCGGGGGCTTTCTTT
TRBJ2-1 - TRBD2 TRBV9 CASSGGGTSGDNEQFF TGTGCCAGCAGTGGCGGCGGGACTAGCGGGGACAATGAGCAGTTCTTC
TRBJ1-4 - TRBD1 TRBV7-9 CASSKQGAGTNEKLFF TGTGCCAGCAGCAAACAGGGGGCTGGTACTAATGAAAAACTGTTTTTT
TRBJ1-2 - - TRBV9 CASSVVGGSDYGYTF TGTGCCAGCAGCGTAGTTGGGGGCTCTGACTATGGCTACACCTTC
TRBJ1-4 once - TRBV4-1 CASSQGSFNEKLFF TGCGCCAGCAGCCAAGGGAGCTTTAATGAAAAACTGTTTTTT
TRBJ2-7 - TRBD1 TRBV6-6 CASSPTGVSDEQYF TGTGCCAGCAGTCCCACAGGGGTCTCCGACGAGCAGTACTTC
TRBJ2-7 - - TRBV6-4 CASSPKTGYEQYF TGTGCCAGCAGTCCGAAGACAGGCTACGAGCAGTACTTC
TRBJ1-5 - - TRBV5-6 CASSLSAGNQPQHF TGTGCCAGCAGCTTGTCCGCGGGGAATCAGCCCCAGCATTTT
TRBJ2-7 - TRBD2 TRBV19 CASGLGPQREQYF TGTGCCAGTGGACTAGGCCCTCAGCGGGAGCAGTACTTC
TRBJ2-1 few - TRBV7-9 CASSLGDEQFF TGTGCCAGCAGCTTAGGCGATGAGCAGTTCTTC
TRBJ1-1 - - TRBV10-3 CAISEGTTPEAFF TGTGCCATCAGTGAGGGGACAACGCCTGAAGCTTTCTTT
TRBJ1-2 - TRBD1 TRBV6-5 CASSYSELRDRGGYTF TGTGCCAGCAGTTACTCGGAGCTCCGGGACAGGGGGGGCTACACCTTC
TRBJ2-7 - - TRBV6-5 CASSYSGGTEIYEQYF TGTGCCAGCAGTTACTCGGGCGGGACAGAAATCTACGAGCAGTACTTC
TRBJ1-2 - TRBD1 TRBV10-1 CASSQGAQENYGYTF TGCGCCAGCAGCCAGGGGGCGCAGGAAAACTATGGCTACACCTTC
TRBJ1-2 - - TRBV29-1 CSVEAELQFGDGGDYGYTF TGCAGCGTTGAAGCTGAACTCCAGTTCGGTGACGGAGGAGACTATGGCTACACCTTC
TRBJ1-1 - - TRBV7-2 CASSFTGGNTEAFF TGTGCCAGCAGCTTCACGGGGGGGAACACTGAAGCTTTCTTT
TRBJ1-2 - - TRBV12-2 CASRLVDSRGLRYDYGYTF TGTGCAAGTCGCTTAGTCGATTCTCGGGGGTTGAGGTACGACTATGGCTACACCTTC
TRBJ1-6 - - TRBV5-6 CASSSDDYNSPLHF TGTGCCAGCAGTTCTGACGACTATAATTCACCCCTCCACTTT
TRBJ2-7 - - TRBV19 CASSGRTIWGNDEQYF TGTGCCAGTAGTGGCCGAACGATTTGGGGGAATGACGAGCAGTACTTC
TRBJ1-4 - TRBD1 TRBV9 CASSPKTGAPREGEKLFF TGTGCCAGCAGCCCCAAGACAGGGGCCCCACGGGAGGGTGAAAAACTGTTTTTT
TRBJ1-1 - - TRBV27 CASKDTVNTEAFF TGTGCCAGCAAAGACACCGTGAACACTGAAGCTTTCTTT
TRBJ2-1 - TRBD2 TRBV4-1 CASSQDTAAGAYNEQFF TGCGCCAGCAGCCAAGATACGGCAGCGGGGGCCTACAATGAGCAGTTCTTC
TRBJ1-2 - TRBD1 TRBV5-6 CASSLARDRGSYGYTF TGTGCCAGCAGCTTGGCCCGGGACAGGGGATCCTACGGCTACACCTTC
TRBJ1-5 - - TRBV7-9 CASSLDGTPNQPQHF TGTGCCAGCAGCCTCGACGGGACACCTAATCAGCCCCAGCATTTT
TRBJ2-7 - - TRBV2 CASNPDTDYEQYF TGTGCCAGTAACCCGGACACGGACTACGAGCAGTACTTC
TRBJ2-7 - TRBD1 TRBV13 CASSYGQGEYEQYF TGTGCCAGCAGCTACGGACAGGGGGAGTACGAGCAGTACTTC
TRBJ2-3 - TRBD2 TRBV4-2 CASSQEHSAGVGDTQYF TGTGCCAGCAGCCAAGAACACTCAGCGGGGGTTGGAGATACGCAGTATTTT
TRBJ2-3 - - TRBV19 CASSILPGVSTDTQYF TGTGCCAGTAGTATCCTCCCCGGGGTTAGCACAGATACGCAGTATTTT
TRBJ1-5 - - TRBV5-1 CASSKVEASQHF TGCGCCAGCTCCAAGGTTGAGGCGTCCCAGCATTTT
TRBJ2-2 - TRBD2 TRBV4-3 CASSQSIRGRAIGHTGELFF TGCGCCAGCAGCCAAAGTATTCGCGGGAGGGCAATCGGGCACACCGGGGAGCTGTTTTTT
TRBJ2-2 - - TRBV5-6 CASREQGGGSGELFF TGTGCCAGCCGTGAACAGGGAGGTGGGTCCGGGGAGCTGTTTTTT
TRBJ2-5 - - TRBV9 CASSTRGGTQETQYF TGTGCCAGCAGCACCCGTGGGGGAACCCAAGAGACCCAGTACTTC
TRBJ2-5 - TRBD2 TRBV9 CASSVAPGEGETQYF TGTGCCAGCAGCGTAGCCCCCGGGGAGGGGGAGACCCAGTACTTC